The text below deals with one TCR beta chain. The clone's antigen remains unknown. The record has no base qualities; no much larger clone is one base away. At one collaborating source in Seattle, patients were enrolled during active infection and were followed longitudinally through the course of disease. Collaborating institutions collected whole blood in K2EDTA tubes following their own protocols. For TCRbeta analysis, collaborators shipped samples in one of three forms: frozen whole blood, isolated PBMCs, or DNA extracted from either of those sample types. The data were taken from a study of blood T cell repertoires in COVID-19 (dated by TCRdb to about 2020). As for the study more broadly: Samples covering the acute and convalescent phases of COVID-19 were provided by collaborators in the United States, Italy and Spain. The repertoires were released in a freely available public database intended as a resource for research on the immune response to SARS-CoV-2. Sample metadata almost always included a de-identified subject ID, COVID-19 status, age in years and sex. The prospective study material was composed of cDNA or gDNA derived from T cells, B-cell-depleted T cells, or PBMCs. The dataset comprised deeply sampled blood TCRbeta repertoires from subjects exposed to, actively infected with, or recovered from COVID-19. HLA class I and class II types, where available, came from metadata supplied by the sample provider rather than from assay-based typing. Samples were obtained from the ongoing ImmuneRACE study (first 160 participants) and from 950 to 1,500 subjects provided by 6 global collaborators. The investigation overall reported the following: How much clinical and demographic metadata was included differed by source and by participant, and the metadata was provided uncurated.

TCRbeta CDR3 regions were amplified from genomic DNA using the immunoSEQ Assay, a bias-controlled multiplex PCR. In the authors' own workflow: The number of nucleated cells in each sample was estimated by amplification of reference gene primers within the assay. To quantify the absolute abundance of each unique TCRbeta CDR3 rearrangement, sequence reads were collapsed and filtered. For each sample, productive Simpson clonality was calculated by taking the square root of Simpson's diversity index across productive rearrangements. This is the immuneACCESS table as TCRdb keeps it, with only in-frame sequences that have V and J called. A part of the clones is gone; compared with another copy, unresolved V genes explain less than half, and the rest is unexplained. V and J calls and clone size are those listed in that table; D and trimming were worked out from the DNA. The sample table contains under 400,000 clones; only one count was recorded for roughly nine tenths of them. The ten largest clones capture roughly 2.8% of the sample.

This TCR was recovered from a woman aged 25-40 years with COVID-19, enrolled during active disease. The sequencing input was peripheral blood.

The DNA sequence reads TGTGCCACCAGCAAAAGGGACAGGAACTATGGCTACACCTTC. It is translated as CATSKRDRNYGYTF. Here the chain combines TRBV15 and TRBJ1-2; TRBD1 matches 8 bases in the middle. Trimmed from V: 4 bases; trimmed from J: 2 bases; junction bases lacking a gene match: 3. The CDR1 and CDR2 encoded by the germline V gene (reference sequence) are LNHNV and YYDKDF. Taken from cysteine to phenylalanine, the CDR3 has 14 residues. Kept here is only the CDR3 DNA, which spans 42 bases and is read in frame from base 1.